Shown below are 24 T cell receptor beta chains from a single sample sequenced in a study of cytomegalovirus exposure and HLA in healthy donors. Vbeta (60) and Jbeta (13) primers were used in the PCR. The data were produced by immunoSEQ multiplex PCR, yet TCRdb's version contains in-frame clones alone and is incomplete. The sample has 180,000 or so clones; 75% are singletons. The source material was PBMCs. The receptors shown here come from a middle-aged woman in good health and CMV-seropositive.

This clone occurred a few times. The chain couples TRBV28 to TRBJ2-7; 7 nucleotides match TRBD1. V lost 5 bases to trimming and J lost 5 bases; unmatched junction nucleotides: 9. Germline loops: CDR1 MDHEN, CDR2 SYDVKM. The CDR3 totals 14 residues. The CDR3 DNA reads TGTGCCAGCAGTCTACAGGGGCCGTTGAACGAGCAGTACTTC. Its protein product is CASSLQGPLNEQYF.

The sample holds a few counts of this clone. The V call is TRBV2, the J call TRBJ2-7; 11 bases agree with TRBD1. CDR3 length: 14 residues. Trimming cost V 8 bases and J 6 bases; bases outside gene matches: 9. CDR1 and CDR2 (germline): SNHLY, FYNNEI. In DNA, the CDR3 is TGTGCCAGCGGCCGGGACAGGGGGACCTTCGAGCAGTACTTC. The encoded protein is CASGRDRGTFEQYF.

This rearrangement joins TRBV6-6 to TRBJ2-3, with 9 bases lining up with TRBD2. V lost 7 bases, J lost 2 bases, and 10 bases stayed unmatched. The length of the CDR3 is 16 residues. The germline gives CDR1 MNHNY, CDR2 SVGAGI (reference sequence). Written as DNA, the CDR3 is TGTGCCAGCAATCGCCGCCTAGCGGGGTACACAGATACGCAGTATTTT. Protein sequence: CASNRRLAGYTDTQYF.

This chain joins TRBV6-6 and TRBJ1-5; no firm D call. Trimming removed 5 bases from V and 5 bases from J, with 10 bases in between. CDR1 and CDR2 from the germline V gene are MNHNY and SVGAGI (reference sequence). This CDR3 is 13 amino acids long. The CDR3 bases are TGTGCCAGCAGTCCGGGAAGAGATCAGCCCCAGCATTTT. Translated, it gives CASSPGRDQPQHF.

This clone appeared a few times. The CDR3 spells CASRGDGNTIYF. In DNA form, the CDR3 reads TGTGCCAGCAGGGGCGATGGAAACACCATATATTTT. The J gene is TRBJ1-3, the V gene TRBV27; D ambiguous. This CDR3 is 12 amino acids long. V was clipped by 6 bases and J by 3 bases, with 6 bases between them. Germline-derived CDR1 and CDR2 are MNHEY and SMNVEV (reference sequence).

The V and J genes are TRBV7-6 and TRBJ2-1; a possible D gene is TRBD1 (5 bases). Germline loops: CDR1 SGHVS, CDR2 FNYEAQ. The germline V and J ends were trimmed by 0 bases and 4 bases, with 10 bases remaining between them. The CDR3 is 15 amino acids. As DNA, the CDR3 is TGTGCCAGCAGCTTAGCACACCAGGGATACAATGAGCAGTTCTTC. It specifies CASSLAHQGYNEQFF.

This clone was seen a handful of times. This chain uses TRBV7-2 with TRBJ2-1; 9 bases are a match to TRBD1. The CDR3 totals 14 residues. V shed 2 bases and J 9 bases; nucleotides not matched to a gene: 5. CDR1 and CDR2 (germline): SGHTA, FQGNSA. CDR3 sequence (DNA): TGTGCCAGCAGCTTACGGGACAGGGTAGGTGAGCAGTTCTTC. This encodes CASSLRDRVGEQFF.

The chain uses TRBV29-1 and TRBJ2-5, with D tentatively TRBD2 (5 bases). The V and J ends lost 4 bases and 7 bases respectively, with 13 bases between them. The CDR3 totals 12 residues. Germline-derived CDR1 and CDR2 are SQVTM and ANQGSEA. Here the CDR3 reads CSVGEPRGTQYF. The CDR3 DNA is TGCAGCGTTGGGGAGCCCCGGGGGACCCAGTACTTC.

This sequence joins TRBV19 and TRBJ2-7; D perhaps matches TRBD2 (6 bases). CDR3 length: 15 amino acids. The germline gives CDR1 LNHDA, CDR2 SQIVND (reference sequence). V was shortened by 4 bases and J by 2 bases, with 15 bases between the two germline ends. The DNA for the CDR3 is TGTGCCAGTAGTACTGACGGGACTCCTACCTACGAGCAGTACTTC. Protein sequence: CASSTDGTPTYEQYF.

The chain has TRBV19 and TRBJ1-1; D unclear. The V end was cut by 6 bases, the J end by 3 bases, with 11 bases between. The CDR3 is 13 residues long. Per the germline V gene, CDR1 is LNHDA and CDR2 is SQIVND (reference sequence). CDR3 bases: TGTGCCAGTAGGGAGAGGGTTCACACTGAAGCTTTCTTT. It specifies CASRERVHTEAFF.

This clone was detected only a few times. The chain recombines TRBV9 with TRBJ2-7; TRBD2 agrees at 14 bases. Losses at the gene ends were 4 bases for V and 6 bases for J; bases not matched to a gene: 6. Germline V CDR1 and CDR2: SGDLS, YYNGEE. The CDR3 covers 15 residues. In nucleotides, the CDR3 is TGTGCCAGCAGCCCCTTGGGACTAGCGGGAGTCGAGCAGTACTTC. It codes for CASSPLGLAGVEQYF.

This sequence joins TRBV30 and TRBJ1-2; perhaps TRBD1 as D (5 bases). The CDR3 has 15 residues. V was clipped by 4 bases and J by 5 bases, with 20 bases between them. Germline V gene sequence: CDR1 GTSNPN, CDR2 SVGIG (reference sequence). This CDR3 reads CAWNPSIRDGYGYTF. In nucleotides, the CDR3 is TGTGCCTGGAACCCTAGTATCAGGGATGGGTATGGCTACACCTTC. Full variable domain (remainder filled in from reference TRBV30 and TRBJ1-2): SQTIHQWPATLVQPVGSPLSLECTVEGTSNPNLYWYRQAAGRGLQLLFYSVGIGQISSEVPQNLSASRPQDRQFILSSKKLLLSDSGFYLCAWNPSIRDGYGYTFGSGTRLTVV.

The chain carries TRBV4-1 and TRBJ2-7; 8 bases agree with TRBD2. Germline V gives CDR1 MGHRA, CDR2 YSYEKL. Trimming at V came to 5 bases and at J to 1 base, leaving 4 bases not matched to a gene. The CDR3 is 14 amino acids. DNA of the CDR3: TGCGCCAGCAGCAGACCGGGGGGGTCCTACGAGCAGTACTTC. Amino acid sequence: CASSRPGGSYEQYF.

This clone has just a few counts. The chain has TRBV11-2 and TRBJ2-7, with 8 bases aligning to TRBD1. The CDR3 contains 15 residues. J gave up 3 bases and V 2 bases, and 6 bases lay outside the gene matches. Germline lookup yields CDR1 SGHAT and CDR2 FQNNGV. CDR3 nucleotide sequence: TGTGCCAGCAGCTTATTACGCACAGGGGGCTACGAGCAGTACTTC. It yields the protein CASSLLRTGGYEQYF.

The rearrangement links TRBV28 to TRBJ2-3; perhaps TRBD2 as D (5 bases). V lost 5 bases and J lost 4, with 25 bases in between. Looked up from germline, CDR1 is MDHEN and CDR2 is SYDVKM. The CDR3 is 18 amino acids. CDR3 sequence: CASSTPFRISDTSDTQYF. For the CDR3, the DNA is TGTGCCAGCAGTACCCCCTTCCGGATTAGCGACACGTCAGATACGCAGTATTTT.

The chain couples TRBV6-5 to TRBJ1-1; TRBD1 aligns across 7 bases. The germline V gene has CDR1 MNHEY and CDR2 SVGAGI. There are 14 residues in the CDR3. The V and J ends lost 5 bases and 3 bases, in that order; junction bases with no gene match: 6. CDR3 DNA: TGTGCCAGCAGTGTACGACAGGGCGACACTGAAGCTTTCTTT. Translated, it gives CASSVRQGDTEAFF.

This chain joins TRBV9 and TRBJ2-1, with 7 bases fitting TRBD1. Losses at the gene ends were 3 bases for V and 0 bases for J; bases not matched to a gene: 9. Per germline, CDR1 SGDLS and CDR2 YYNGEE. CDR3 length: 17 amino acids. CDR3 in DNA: TGTGCCAGCAGCGACCATAACAGGGGTAGCTCCTACAATGAGCAGTTCTTC. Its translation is CASSDHNRGSSYNEQFF.

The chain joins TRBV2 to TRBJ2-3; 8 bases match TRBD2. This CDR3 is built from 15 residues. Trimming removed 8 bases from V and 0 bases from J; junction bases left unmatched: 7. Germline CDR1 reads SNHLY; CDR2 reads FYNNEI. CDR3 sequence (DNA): TGTGCCAGCCATACTAGCGGCACTAGCACAGATACGCAGTATTTT. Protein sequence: CASHTSGTSTDTQYF.

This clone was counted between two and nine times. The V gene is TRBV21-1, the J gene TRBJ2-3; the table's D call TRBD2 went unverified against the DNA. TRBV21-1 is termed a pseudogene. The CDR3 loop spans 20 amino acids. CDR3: CASSTRLAGGGGWGTDTQYF. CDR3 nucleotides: TGTGCCAGCAGCACACGACTAGCGGGAGGCGGAGGGTGGGGCACAGATACGCAGTATTTT.

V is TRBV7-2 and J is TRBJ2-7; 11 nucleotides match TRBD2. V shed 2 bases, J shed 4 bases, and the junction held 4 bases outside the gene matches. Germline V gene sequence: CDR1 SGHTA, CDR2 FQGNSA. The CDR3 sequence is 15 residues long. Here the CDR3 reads CASSLQGLAAYEQYF. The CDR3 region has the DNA TGTGCCAGCAGCTTACAGGGACTAGCGGCTTACGAGCAGTACTTC.

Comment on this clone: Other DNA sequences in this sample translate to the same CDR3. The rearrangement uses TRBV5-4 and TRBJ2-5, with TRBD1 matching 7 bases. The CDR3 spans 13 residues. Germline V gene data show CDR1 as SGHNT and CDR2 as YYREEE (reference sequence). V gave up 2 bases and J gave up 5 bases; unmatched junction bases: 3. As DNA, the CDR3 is TGTGCCAGCAGCTTAGACAGGGTGGAGACCCAGTACTTC. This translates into CASSLDRVETQYF.

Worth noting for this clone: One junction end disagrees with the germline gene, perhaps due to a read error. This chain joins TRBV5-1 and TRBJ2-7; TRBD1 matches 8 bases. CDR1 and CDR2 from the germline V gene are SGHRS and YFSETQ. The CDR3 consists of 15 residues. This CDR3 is CASTLVGTGSYEQYF. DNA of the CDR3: TGCGCCAGCACCTTGGTCGGGACAGGTTCCTACGAGCAGTACTTC.

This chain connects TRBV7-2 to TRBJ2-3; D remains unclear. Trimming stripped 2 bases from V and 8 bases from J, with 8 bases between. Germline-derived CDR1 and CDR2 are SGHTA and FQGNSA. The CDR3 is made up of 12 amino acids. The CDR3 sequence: CASSLLVGTQYF. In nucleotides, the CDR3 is TGTGCCAGCAGCTTATTGGTCGGTACGCAGTATTTT.

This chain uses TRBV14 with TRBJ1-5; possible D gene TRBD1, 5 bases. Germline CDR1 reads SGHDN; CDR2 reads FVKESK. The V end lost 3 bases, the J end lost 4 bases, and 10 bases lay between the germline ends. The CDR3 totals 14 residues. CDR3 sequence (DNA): TGTGCCAGCAGCCAGGGGGGGGGAAATCAGCCCCAGCATTTT. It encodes CASSQGGGNQPQHF.